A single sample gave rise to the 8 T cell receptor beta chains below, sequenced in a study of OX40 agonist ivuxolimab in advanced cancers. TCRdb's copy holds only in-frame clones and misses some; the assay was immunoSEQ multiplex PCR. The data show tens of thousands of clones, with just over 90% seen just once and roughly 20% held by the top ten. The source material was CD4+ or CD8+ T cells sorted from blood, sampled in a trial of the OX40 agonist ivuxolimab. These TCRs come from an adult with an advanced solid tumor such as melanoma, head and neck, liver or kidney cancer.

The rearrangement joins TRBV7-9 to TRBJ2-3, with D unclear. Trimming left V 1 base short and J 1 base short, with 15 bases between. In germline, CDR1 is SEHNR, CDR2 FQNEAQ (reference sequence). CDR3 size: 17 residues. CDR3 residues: CASSLVSGKTGTDTQYF. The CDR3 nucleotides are TGTGCCAGCAGCTTAGTATCGGGTAAAACGGGCACAGATACGCAGTATTTT.

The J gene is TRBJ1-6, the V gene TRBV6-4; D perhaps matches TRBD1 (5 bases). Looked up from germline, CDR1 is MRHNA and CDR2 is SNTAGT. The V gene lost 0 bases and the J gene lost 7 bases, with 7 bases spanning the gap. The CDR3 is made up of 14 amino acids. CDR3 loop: CASSDSGGNSPLHF. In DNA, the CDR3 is TGTGCCAGCAGTGACTCGGGGGGGAATTCACCCCTCCACTTT.

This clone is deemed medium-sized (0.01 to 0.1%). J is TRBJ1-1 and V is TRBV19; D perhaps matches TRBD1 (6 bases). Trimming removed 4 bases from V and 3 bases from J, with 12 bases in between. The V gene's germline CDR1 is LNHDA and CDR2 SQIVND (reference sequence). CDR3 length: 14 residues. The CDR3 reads CASSRGASYTEAFF. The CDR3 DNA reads TGTGCCAGTAGTAGGGGGGCATCATACACTGAAGCTTTCTTT.

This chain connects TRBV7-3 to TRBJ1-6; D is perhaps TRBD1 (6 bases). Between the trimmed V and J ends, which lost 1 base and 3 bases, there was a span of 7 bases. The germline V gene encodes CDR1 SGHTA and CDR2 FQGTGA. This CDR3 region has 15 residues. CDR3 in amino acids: CASSLNRDYNSPLHF. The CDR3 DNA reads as TGTGCCAGCAGCTTAAACAGGGACTATAATTCACCCCTCCACTTT.

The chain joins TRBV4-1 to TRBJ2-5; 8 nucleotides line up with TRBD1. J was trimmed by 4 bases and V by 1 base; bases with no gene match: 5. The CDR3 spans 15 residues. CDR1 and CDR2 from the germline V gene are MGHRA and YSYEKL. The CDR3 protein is CASSQAAGGPETQYF. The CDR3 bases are TGCGCCAGCAGCCAAGCCGCAGGGGGCCCAGAGACCCAGTACTTC.

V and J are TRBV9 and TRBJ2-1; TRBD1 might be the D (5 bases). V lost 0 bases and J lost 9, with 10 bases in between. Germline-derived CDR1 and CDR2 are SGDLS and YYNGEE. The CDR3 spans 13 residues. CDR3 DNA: TGTGCCAGCAGCGTAGTGACAGTTTCTGAGCAGTTCTTC. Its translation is CASSVVTVSEQFF.

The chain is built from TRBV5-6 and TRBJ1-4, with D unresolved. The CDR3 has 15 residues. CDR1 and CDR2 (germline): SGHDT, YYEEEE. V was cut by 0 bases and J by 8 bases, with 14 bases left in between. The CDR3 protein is CASSLDLGLEEKLFF. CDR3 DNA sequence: TGTGCCAGCAGCTTGGATCTGGGTTTAGAAGAAAAACTGTTTTTT.

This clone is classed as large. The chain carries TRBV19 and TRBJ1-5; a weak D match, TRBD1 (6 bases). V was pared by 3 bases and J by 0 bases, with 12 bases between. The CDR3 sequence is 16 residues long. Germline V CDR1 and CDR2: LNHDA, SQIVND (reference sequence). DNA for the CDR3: TGTGCCAGTAGTATGGGGGGCCGCTATAGCAATCAGCCCCAGCATTTT. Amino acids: CASSMGGRYSNQPQHF.